Below, one TCR beta chain is given with its context. Its matching antigen is unknown. The data are from a study of regulatory T cells in long-lasting Graves disease. Study-wide context: Over 5 years of antithyroid drugs plus positive TSH receptor antibodies defined persistent Graves' disease. Study results and caveats: It is possible that accuracy was reduced by the small size of the sample. With persistent disease, TRBV28, TRBJ1-2 and TRBJ2-5 were the favored segments.

Trimming cost V 6 bases and J 1 base, with 12 bases left between them. Per germline, CDR1 DFQATT and CDR2 SNEGSKA (reference sequence). The CDR3 loop spans 14 amino acids. According to the study, TCR beta libraries were built with iRepertoire HTBI primers and CDR3-region Arm-PCR. TCRdb re-called the multiplex PCR reads through MiXCR, storing one row per CDR3 protein. The data contain about 470,000 distinct CDR3 sequences, under 25% of them singletons. Time point in this sample: persistent/refractory GD, antithyroid drugs over 5 years with positive TRAb. Following extraction of RNA from PBMCs, that RNA was used to make the TCR library.

The sequences come from peripheral blood mononuclear cells (PBMCs), collected when the disease was refractory, from a patient treated with antithyroid drugs. This clonotype was sampled from a female donor with Graves disease. J is TRBJ2-2 and V is TRBV20-1; D might be TRBD1 or TRBD2, each matching 5 bases. CDR3 sequence (DNA): TGCAGTGCGACGGGGACCCTGAACACCGGGGAGCTGTTTTTT. Its protein product is CSATGTLNTGELFF.